This T cell receptor (beta chain) was captured by sequencing in a study of cytomegalovirus exposure and HLA in healthy donors. Study-level points and caveats: Specificity of three CMV-associated chains for CMV antigens was verified in vitro. Most subjects had HLA-A and HLA-B alleles reportedly predicted accurately by TCR beta sequences.

The V gene lost 6 bases and the J gene lost 3 bases, with 11 bases spanning the gap. The CDR3 spans 13 residues. Germline loops: CDR1 SGHAT, CDR2 FQNNGV. Regarding this clone: Its cognate antigen is unknown.

Both 60 Vbeta primers and 13 Jbeta primers went into the PCR. The method was immunoSEQ multiplex PCR; TCRdb's version includes in-frame clones alone and lacks a portion of them. The data contain 130,000 to 150,000 clones, roughly three quarters of them singletons. The chain uses TRBV11-2 and TRBJ2-5; D not certain. The sequence was obtained from a woman aged 40 to 50 in good health and CMV-seropositive. Sequences were obtained from PBMCs. As DNA, the CDR3 is TGTGCCAGCAGATCCACAGCCGAAGAGACCCAGTACTTC. This sequence encodes CASRSTAEETQYF.